This T cell receptor beta chain was retrieved from a study of technical replicates of blood from a few donors. The CDR3 covers 13 residues. Germline CDR1 SGHAT, CDR2 FQNNGV. V was cut by 7 bases and J by 0 bases, with 9 bases left in between. The protocol was immunoSEQ multiplex PCR, while the TCRdb copy is restricted to in-frame clones and leaves out a portion. The data hold about 14,000 clones, with about 80% observed a single time. The sample consisted of PBMCs. The chain links TRBV11-2 to TRBJ1-1, with D perhaps TRBD1 (6 bases). The clonotype comes from a human donor in good health. The CDR3 DNA reads as TGTGCCAGCACCCCAGGGGTGAACACTGAAGCTTTCTTT. Translation: CASTPGVNTEAFF. Filled out from reference TRBV11-2 and TRBJ1-1, the complete variable domain reads EAGVAQSPRYKIIEKRQSVAFWCNPISGHATLYWYQQILGQGPKLLIQFQNNGVVDDSQLPKDRFSAERLKGVDSTLKIQPAKLEDSAVYLCASTPGVNTEAFFGQGTRLTVV.